This T cell receptor (beta chain) was recorded in a study of blood T cell repertoires in COVID-19. CDR3 length equals 14 residues. V shed 2 bases and J shed 5 bases, with 13 bases lying between them. The V gene's germline CDR1 is SGHNT and CDR2 YYREEE (reference sequence). Assay used: immunoSEQ multiplex PCR; TCRdb lists only in-frame clones, some missing. The sample lists some 200,000 clones; 89% were seen once. Sample: peripheral blood. The V and J genes are TRBV5-4 and TRBJ1-2; a possible D gene is TRBD1 (6 bases). The clonotype was recovered from a woman in her 40s with acute or convalescent COVID-19. The CDR3 protein is CASSFPGVGYGYTF. CDR3 DNA: TGTGCCAGCAGCTTCCCAGGGGTAGGGTATGGCTACACCTTC.